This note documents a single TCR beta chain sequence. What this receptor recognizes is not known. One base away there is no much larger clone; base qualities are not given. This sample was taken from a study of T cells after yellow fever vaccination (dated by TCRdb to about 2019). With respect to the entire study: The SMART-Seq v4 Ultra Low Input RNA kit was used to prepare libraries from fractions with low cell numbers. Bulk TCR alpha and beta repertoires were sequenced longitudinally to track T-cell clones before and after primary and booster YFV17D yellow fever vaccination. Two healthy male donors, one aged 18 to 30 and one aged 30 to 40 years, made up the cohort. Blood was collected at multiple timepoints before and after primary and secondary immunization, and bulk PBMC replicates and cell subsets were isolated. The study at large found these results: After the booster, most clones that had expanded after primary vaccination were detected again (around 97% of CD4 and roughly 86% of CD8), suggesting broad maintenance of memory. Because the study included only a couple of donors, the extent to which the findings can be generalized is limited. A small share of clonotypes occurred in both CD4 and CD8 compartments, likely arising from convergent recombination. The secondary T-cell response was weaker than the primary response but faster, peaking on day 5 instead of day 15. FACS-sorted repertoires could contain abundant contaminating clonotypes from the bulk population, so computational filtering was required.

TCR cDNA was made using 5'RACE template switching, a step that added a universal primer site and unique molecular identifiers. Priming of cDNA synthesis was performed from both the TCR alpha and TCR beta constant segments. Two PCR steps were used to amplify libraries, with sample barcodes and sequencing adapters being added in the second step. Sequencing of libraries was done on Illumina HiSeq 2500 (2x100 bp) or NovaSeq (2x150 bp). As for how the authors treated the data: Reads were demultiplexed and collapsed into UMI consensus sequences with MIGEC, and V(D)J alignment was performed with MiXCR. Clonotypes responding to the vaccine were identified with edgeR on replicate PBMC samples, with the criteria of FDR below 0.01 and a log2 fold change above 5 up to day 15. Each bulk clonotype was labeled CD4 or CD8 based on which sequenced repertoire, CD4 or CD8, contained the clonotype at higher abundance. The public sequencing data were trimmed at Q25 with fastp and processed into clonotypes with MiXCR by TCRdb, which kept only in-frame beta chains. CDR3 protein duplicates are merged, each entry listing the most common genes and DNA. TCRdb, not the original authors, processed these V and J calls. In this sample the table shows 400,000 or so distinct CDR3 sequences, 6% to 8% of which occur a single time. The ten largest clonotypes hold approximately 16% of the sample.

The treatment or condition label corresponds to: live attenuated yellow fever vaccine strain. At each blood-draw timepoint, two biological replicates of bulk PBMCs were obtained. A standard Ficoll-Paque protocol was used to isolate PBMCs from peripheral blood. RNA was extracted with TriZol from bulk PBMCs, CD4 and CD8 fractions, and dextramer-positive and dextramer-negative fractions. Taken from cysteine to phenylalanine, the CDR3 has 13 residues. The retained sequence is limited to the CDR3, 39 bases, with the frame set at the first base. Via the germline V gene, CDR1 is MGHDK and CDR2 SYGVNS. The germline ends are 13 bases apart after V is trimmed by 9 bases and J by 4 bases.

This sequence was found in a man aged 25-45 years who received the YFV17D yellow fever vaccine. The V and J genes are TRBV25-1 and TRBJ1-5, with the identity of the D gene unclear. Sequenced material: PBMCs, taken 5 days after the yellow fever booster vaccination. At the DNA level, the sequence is TGTGCCAGGGGAGGGAGGGAAAATCAGCCCCAGCATTTT. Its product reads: CARGGRENQPQHF.